The entry below describes one T cell receptor (beta chain). This sample was included in a study of blood T cell repertoires in COVID-19. Study as a whole: The study drew acute and convalescent COVID-19 samples from the United States, Italy and Spain.

Generated by immunoSEQ multiplex PCR, the TCRdb table keeps only in-frame clones and is missing some. The table records 95,000 to 150,000 clones, about 88% of them present only once. Germline CDR1 is LNHDA and CDR2 is SQIVND (reference sequence). This CDR3 comprises 16 residues. V dropped 6 bases and J dropped 10; count of bases not matched to a gene: 15. This rearrangement joins TRBV19 to TRBJ2-1; 10 nucleotides align to TRBD2. Material for sequencing was peripheral blood. This TCR derives from a woman aged 80 or older with acute or convalescent COVID-19. CDR3 loop: CASRGRASGSTSEQFF. The CDR3 DNA reads as TGTGCCAGTAGAGGTCGGGCTAGCGGGAGTACGTCGGAGCAGTTCTTC. Full variable domain (rest looked up from reference TRBV19 and TRBJ2-1): DGGITQSPKYLFRKEGQNVTLSCEQNLNHDAMYWYRQDPGQGLRLIYYSQIVNDFQKGDIAEGYSVSREKKESFPLTVTSAQKNPTAFYLCASRGRASGSTSEQFFGPGTRLTVL.